These 18 T cell receptor beta chains originate from one sample sequenced in a study of spatial heterogeneity in lung cancer. MiXCR, applied by TCRdb to the 5' RACE reads, yields one record per CDR3 protein. The sample lists more than 6,500 distinct CDR3 sequences, around 4% occurring once. Time point defined: sample taken at primary tumor resection. Whole RNA, isolated from tumor, nontumor lung or frozen PBMC, was sequenced without prior sorting. Here the sequenced sample was normal lung tissue next to the tumor, taken at surgery. These receptors all come from a female donor with early-stage non-small cell lung cancer.

By share, this clonotype ranks as medium-sized. The chain joins TRBV23-1 to TRBJ2-7; a weak D match, TRBD1 (5 bases). TRBV23-1 is an open reading frame whose function is uncertain. V lost 0 bases, J lost 2 bases, and 14 bases lay in between. The CDR3 extends over 16 amino acids. CDR3 protein: CASSQSESRDAYEQYF. In DNA form, the CDR3 reads TGCGCCAGCAGTCAATCAGAATCCAGGGATGCCTACGAGCAGTACTTC.

This clonotype appeared many times. The rearrangement uses TRBV20-1 and TRBJ2-7; no clear D gene. Trimming removed 1 base from V and 0 bases from J, with 4 bases in between. This CDR3 has 12 residues. Per germline, CDR1 DFQATT and CDR2 SNEGSKA (reference sequence). CDR3 amino acids: CSARASSYEQYF. CDR3 nucleotides: TGCAGTGCTAGAGCGAGCTCCTACGAGCAGTACTTC.

This clonotype was seen repeatedly, ten times or more. The CDR3 here is CATRYEVEETQYF. DNA of the CDR3: TGTGCCACCAGATACGAGGTCGAGGAGACCCAGTACTTC. This sequence joins TRBV10-3 and TRBJ2-5; unclear D gene. CDR3 length: 13 amino acids. The germline V gene has CDR1 ENHRY and CDR2 SYGVKD. Trimming removed 10 bases at V and 5 bases at J, with 17 bases between.

This clonotype was seen at least ten times. V and J are TRBV20-1 and TRBJ2-7, with D perhaps matching TRBD1 (5 bases). Trimming left V 6 bases short and J 0 bases short, with 12 bases between. Germline assignment: CDR1 DFQATT and CDR2 SNEGSKA (reference sequence). CDR3 length: 13 residues. Written as DNA, the CDR3 is TGCAGTGCCCAGGGCAGGAGCTCCTACGAGCAGTACTTC. This gives the protein CSAQGRSSYEQYF.

This clonotype is classed as medium-sized. This chain connects TRBV5-1 to TRBJ1-1; D unresolved. V lost 2 bases to trimming and J lost 1 base, with 9 bases between them. CDR1 is SGHRS, CDR2 YFSETQ, per germline. This CDR3 is 14 amino acids long. The DNA for the CDR3 is TGCGCCAGCAGCTTTGTCAGCTCGAACACTGAAGCTTTCTTT. This encodes CASSFVSSNTEAFF.

This clonotype was counted ten times or more. CDR3: CSAAGRGNEKLFF. DNA for the CDR3: TGCAGTGCTGCAGGAAGGGGTAATGAAAAACTGTTTTTT. The J gene is TRBJ1-4, the V gene TRBV20-1; D may be TRBD1 (5 bases). The CDR3 spans 13 residues. The germline V gene encodes CDR1 DFQATT and CDR2 SNEGSKA (reference sequence). V was shortened by 5 bases and J by 4 bases, with 11 bases between the two germline ends.

This clonotype was detected ten times or more. This chain joins TRBV20-1 and TRBJ2-5; D is unclear. Germline CDR1 and CDR2: DFQATT and SNEGSKA (reference sequence). V shed 5 bases and J shed 0 bases, with 4 bases lying between them. The CDR3 is made up of 11 amino acids. This CDR3 is CSAWDQETQYF. The CDR3 bases are TGCAGTGCTTGGGACCAAGAGACCCAGTACTTC.

This clonotype appeared many times. The V call is TRBV7-3, the J call TRBJ2-2; D is undetermined. The CDR3 runs 13 residues. V was shortened by 3 bases and J by 7 bases, with 9 bases between the two germline ends. From germline, CDR1 is SGHTA and CDR2 FQGTGA. CDR3 nucleotide sequence: TGTGCCAGCAGCTTCTCTTCCGGCGGGGAGCTGTTTTTT. It encodes CASSFSSGGELFF.

The chain has TRBV10-3 and TRBJ2-2; 8 nucleotides agree with TRBD1. Trimming at V came to 6 bases and at J to 2 bases, leaving 8 bases not matched to a gene. The germline gives CDR1 ENHRY, CDR2 SYGVKD. The CDR3 is 16 residues long. The CDR3 DNA reads TGTGCCATCAGCTCAGGGGGCCAGATAAACACCGGGGAGCTGTTTTTT. Residues: CAISSGGQINTGELFF.

By frequency in the sample, this clonotype is medium-sized (0.01 to 0.1%). The V call is TRBV20-1, the J call TRBJ2-2; TRBD1 or TRBD2 may be the D gene (6 bases each). CDR3 length: 14 residues. Germline V gene lookup returns CDR1 DFQATT and CDR2 SNEGSKA (reference sequence). Trimming took off 6 bases at V and 3 bases at J, with 14 bases between the two ends. The CDR3 protein is CSAKGGLDTGELFF. DNA for the CDR3: TGCAGTGCAAAGGGGGGTTTGGACACCGGGGAGCTGTTTTTT.

Many counts were recorded for this clonotype. The V call is TRBV25-1, the J call TRBJ2-5; D remains ambiguous. V dropped 0 bases and J dropped 2 bases, with 10 bases sitting between them. Looked up from germline, CDR1 is MGHDK and CDR2 is SYGVNS. This CDR3 comprises 15 residues. The CDR3 DNA follows: TGTGCCAGCAGTGAATATATAGGCCAGCAAGAGACCCAGTACTTC. Translation: CASSEYIGQQETQYF. The variable domain in full, with the rest retrieved from reference TRBV25-1 and TRBJ2-5, is EADIYQTPRYLVIGTGKKITLECSQTMGHDKMYWYQQDPGMELHLIHYSYGVNSTEKGDLSSESTVSRIRTEHFPLTLESARPSHTSQYLCASSEYIGQQETQYFGPGTRLLVL.

There are many counts of this clonotype. J is TRBJ2-2 and V is TRBV6-6, with 13 positions matching TRBD2. This CDR3 comprises 20 residues. Germline lookup yields CDR1 MNHNY and CDR2 SVGAGI (reference sequence). J lost 6 bases, V lost 5 bases, and 18 bases had no gene match. CDR3 in amino acids: CASSPRTSGGPRRDPGELFF. In DNA form, the CDR3 reads TGTGCCAGCAGTCCCCGGACTAGCGGGGGTCCGCGGAGGGACCCCGGGGAGCTGTTTTTT.

Sample share makes this clonotype medium-sized. The chain is built from TRBV29-1 and TRBJ2-1, with TRBD2 matching over 14 bases. Unmatched junction bases numbered 8, after V lost 7 bases and J lost 0 bases. CDR1 and CDR2 from the germline V gene are SQVTM and ANQGSEA. The CDR3 is 17 residues long. CDR3 DNA sequence: TGCAGCGCCTGGACTAGCGGGGGGAGAAGCTCCTACAATGAGCAGTTCTTC. It encodes CSAWTSGGRSSYNEQFF.

This clonotype showed up many times. The V gene is TRBV27, the J gene TRBJ1-5, with D tentatively TRBD1 (5 bases). There are 15 residues in the CDR3. With 0 bases removed from V and 8 bases from J, the gap between germline ends came to 14 bases. The germline CDR1 and CDR2 sequences are MNHEY and SMNVEV (reference sequence). CDR3 protein: CASSLSWAGFKPQHF. The CDR3 DNA follows: TGTGCCAGCAGTTTATCGTGGGCAGGGTTTAAGCCCCAGCATTTT.

Ten or more counts support this clonotype. V and J are TRBV27 and TRBJ1-4, with D possibly TRBD1 on 5 matching bases. From germline, CDR1 is MNHEY and CDR2 SMNVEV (reference sequence). The V and J ends lost 5 bases and 0 bases respectively, with 16 bases between them. The CDR3 runs 17 residues. CDR3 sequence: CASSPPGGLTTNEKLFF. Here the CDR3 DNA reads TGTGCCAGCAGTCCCCCCGGGGGGTTGACAACTAATGAAAAACTGTTTTTT.

This clonotype has a count of ten or more. This chain uses TRBV4-2 with TRBJ2-5; no clear D. CDR1 LGHNA and CDR2 YNFKEQ come from the germline V gene. The CDR3 runs to 15 residues. V was pared by 0 bases and J by 1 base, with 9 bases between. CDR3 protein: CASSQDRGSQETQYF. CDR3 bases: TGTGCCAGCAGCCAAGATCGTGGAAGCCAAGAGACCCAGTACTTC.

This clonotype appeared many times. The chain links TRBV7-2 to TRBJ2-1; no firm D call. Trimming left V 5 bases short and J 7 bases short, with 9 bases between. This CDR3 region has 12 residues. Per germline, CDR1 SGHTA and CDR2 FQGNSA. The CDR3 loop is CASSQERNEQFF. The DNA for the CDR3 is TGTGCCAGCAGCCAGGAGCGTAATGAGCAGTTCTTC.

This clonotype was counted ten times or more. Here the CDR3 reads CASSLSSQETQYF. CDR3 bases: TGTGCCAGCAGCTTGAGCAGCCAAGAGACCCAGTACTTC. The chain carries TRBV7-2 and TRBJ2-5; D uncertain. Germline-derived CDR1 and CDR2 are SGHTA and FQGNSA. The CDR3 runs to 13 residues. The germline V and J ends were trimmed by 3 bases and 1 base, with 6 bases remaining between them.